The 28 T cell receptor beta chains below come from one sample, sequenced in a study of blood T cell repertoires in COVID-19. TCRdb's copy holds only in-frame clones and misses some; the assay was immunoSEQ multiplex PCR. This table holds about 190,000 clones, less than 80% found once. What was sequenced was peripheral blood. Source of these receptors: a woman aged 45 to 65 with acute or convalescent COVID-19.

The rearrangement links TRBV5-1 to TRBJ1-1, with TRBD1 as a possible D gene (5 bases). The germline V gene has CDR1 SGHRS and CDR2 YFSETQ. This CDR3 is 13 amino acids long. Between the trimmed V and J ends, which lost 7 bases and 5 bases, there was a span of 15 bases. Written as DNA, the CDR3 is TGCGCCAGCGCCGAGCGGGGGTGGACTGAAGCTTTCTTT. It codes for CASAERGWTEAFF.

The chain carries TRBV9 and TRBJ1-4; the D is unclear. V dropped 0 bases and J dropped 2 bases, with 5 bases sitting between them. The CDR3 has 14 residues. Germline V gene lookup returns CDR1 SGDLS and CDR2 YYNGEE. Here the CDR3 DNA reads TGTGCCAGCAGCGTAGATCGGACTAATGAAAAACTGTTTTTT. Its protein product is CASSVDRTNEKLFF.

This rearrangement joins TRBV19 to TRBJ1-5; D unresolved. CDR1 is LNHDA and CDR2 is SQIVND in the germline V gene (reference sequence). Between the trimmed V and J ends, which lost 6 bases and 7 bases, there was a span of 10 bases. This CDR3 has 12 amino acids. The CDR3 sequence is CASSRENQPQHF. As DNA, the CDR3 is TGTGCCAGTAGCCGAGAAAACCAGCCCCAGCATTTT.

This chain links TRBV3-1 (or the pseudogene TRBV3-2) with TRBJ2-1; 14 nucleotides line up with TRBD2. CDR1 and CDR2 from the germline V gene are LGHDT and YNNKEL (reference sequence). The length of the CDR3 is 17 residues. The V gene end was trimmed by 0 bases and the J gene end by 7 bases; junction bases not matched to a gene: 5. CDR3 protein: CASSQDLGLAGVNEQFF. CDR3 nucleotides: TGTGCCAGCAGCCAAGATTTGGGACTAGCGGGAGTAAATGAGCAGTTCTTC.

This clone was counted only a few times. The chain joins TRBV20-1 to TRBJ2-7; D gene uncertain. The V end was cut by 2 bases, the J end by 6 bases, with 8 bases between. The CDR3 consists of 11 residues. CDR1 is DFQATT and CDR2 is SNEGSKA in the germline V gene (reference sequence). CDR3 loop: CSARNSLEQYF. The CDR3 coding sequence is TGCAGTGCTAGAAATTCCCTCGAGCAGTACTTC.

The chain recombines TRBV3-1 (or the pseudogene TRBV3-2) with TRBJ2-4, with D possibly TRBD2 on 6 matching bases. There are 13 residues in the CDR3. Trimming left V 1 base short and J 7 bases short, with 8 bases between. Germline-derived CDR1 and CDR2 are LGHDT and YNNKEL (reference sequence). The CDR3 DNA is TGTGCCAGCAGCCAAGGGAGGGAGAACATTCAGTACTTC. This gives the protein CASSQGRENIQYF.

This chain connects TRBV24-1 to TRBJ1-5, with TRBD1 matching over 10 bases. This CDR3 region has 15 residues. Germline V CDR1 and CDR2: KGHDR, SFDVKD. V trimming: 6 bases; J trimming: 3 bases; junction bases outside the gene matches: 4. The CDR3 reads CATSPGTGVNQPQHF. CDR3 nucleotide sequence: TGTGCCACCAGTCCCGGGACAGGGGTCAATCAGCCCCAGCATTTT.

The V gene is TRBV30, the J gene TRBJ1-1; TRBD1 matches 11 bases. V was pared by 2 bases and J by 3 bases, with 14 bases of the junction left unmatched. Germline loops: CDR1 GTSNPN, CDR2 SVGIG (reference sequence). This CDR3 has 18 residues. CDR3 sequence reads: CAWSKGIGTGGVDTEAFF. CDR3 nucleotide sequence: TGTGCCTGGAGTAAGGGGATAGGGACAGGGGGTGTGGACACTGAAGCTTTCTTT.

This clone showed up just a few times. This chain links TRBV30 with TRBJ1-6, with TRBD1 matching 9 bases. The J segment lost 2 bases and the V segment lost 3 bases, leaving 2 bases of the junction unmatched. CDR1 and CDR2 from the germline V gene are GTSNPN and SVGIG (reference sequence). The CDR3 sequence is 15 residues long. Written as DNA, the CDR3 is TGTGCCTGGAGGGGACAGGGCGCCTATAATTCACCCCTCCACTTT. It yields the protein CAWRGQGAYNSPLHF.

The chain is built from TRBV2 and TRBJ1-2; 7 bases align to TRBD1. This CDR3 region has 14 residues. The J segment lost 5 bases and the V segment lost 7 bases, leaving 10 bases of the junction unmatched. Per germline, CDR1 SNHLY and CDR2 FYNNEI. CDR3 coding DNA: TGTGCCAGCACATACGGGACAGAAATTTATGGCTACACCTTC. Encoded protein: CASTYGTEIYGYTF.

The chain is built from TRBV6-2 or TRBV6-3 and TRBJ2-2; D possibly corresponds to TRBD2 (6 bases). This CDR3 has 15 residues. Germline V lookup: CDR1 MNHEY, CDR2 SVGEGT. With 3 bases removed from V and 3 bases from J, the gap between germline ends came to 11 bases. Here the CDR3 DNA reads TGTGCCAGCAGTTATGATGGGGACTACACCGGGGAGCTGTTTTTT. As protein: CASSYDGDYTGELFF.

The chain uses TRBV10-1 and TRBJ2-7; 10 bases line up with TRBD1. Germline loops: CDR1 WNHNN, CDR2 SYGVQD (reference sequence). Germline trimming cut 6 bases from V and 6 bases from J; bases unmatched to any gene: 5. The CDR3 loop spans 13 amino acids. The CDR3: CASSDRGLREQYF. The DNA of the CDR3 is TGCGCCAGCAGCGACAGGGGGCTCCGCGAGCAGTACTTC.

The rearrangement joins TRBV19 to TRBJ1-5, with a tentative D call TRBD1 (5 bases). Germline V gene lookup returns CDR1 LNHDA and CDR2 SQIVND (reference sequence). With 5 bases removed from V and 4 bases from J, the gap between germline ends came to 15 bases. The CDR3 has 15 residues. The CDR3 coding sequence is TGTGCCAGTAGTTCATCCGGGGGGGGAAATCAGCCCCAGCATTTT. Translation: CASSSSGGGNQPQHF.

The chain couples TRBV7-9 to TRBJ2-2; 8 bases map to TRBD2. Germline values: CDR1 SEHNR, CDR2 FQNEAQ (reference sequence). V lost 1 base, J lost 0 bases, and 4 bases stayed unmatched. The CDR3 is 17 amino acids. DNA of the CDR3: TGTGCCAGCAGCTTAGTATGGACTAGCCCGAACACCGGGGAGCTGTTTTTT. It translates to CASSLVWTSPNTGELFF.

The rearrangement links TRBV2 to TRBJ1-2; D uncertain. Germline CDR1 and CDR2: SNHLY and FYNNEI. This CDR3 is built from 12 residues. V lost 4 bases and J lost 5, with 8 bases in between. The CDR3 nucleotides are TGTGCCAGCAGTGTTCTGAGGTATGGCTACACCTTC. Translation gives CASSVLRYGYTF.

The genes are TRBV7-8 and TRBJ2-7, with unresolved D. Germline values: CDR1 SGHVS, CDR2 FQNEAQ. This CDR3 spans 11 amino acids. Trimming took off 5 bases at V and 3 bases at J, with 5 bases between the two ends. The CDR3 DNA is TGTGCCAGCAGCCGCAACTACGAGCAGTACTTC. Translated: CASSRNYEQYF.

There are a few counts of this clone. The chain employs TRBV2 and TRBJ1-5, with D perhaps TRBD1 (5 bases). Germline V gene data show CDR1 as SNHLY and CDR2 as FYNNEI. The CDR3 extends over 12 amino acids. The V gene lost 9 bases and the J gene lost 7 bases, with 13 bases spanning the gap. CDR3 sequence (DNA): TGTGCCAGTACTGGGGGGAAACAGCCCCAGCATTTT. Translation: CASTGGKQPQHF.

DNA of the CDR3: TGTGCCAGCAGCGTCCCCCGGCCCCTCGGGAGGCCCCAGCATTTT. Protein sequence: CASSVPRPLGRPQHF. The chain employs TRBV12-1 and TRBJ1-5. TRBV12-1 is recorded as a pseudogene. CDR3 length: 15 residues.

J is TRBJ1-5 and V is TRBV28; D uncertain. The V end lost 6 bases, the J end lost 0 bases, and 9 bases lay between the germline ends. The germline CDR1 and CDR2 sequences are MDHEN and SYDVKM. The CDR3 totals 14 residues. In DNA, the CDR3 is TGTGCCAGCAGCCTACCGTATAGCAATCAGCCCCAGCATTTT. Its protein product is CASSLPYSNQPQHF. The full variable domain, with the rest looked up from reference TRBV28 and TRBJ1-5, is DVKVTQSSRYLVKRTGEKVFLECVQDMDHENMFWYRQDPGLGLRLIYFSYDVKMKEKGDIPEGYSVSREKKERFSLILESASTNQTSMYLCASSLPYSNQPQHFGDGTRLSIL.

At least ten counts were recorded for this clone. The CDR3 region has the DNA TGTGCCAGCAGTGGGGGACAGGGGGCTGTAACTGGAAACACCATATATTTT. As protein: CASSGGQGAVTGNTIYF. The chain uses TRBV6-1 and TRBJ1-3; 12 positions agree with TRBD1. The CDR3 has 17 amino acids. CDR1 MNHNS and CDR2 SASEGT come from the germline V gene. Trimming took 4 bases from V and 2 from J; bases not matched to a gene: 6.

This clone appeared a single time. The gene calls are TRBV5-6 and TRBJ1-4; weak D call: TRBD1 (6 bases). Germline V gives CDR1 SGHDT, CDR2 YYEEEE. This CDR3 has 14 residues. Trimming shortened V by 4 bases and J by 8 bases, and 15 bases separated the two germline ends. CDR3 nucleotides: TGTGCCAGCAGCGGGTTCCAGGGGCGCGAAAAACTGTTTTTT. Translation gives CASSGFQGREKLFF.

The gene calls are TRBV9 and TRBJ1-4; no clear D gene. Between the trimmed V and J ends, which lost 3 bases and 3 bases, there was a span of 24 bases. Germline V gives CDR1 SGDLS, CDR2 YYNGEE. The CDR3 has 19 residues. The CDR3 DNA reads TGTGCCAGCAGCGGCCAACGAGGCCGGATTGATGCGGCTAATGAAAAACTGTTTTTT. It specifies CASSGQRGRIDAANEKLFF.

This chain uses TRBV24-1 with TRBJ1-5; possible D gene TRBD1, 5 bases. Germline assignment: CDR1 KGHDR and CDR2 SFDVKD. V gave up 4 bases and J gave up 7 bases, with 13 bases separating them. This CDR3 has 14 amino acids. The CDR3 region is CATSDRSGVQPQHF. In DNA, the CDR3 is TGTGCCACCAGTGACCGTTCGGGGGTCCAGCCCCAGCATTTT.

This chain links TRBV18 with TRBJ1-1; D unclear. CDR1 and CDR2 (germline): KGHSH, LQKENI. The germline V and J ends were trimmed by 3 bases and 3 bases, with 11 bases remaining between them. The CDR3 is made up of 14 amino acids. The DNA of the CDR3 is TGTGCCAGCTCACCTTTATCGCAGGACACTGAAGCTTTCTTT. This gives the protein CASSPLSQDTEAFF.

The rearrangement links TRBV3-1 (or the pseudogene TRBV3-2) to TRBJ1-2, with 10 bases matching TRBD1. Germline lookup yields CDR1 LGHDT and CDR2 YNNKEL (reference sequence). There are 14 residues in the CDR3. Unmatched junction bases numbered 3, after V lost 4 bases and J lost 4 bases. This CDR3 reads CASSRQGAGYGYTF. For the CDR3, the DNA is TGTGCCAGCAGCCGACAGGGGGCAGGCTATGGCTACACCTTC.

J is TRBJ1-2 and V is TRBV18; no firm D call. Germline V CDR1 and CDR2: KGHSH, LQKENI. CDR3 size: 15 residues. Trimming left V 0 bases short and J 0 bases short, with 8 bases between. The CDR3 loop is CASSPPSTPNYGYTF. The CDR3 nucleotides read TGTGCCAGCTCACCACCGTCCACACCTAACTATGGCTACACCTTC.

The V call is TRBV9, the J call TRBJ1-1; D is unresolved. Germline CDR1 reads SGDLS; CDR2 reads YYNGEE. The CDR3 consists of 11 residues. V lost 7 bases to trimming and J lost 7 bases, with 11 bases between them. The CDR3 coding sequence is TGTGCCAGCTCCTCCAGCGGTGAAGCTTTCTTT. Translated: CASSSSGEAFF.

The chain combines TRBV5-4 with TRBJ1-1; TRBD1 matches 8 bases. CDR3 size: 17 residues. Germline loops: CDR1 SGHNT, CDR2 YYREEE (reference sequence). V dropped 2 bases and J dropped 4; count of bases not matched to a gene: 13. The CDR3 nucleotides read TGTGCCAGCAGCTTCGGGACAGGTCGACTGCGGGTCACTGAAGCTTTCTTT. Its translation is CASSFGTGRLRVTEAFF.